This T cell receptor beta chain appears in the sequencing data of a study of identical twins. TCRdb processed the 5' RACE reads anew with MiXCR; each CDR3 protein has one entry. The sample lists approximately 250,000 distinct CDR3 sequences; 5.5% to 7.5% were seen once. Many counts were recorded for this clonotype. The CDR3 has 12 amino acids. The germline V and J ends were trimmed by 4 bases and 4 bases, with 10 bases remaining between them. Germline V CDR1 and CDR2: DFQATT, SNEGSKA (reference sequence). A further study also used this sample, focusing on T cells expressing NK-cell markers.

The receptor comes from a woman between 18 and 29 years old in good health. The J gene is TRBJ1-1, the V gene TRBV20-1; D gene unclear. The sequencing sample was made of CD8+ T cells sorted from blood. CDR3 amino acids: CSAIIGSTEAFF. The CDR3, as DNA: TGCAGTGCTATAATTGGGAGCACTGAAGCTTTCTTT.